This T cell receptor (beta chain) stems from a study of control samples from healthy donors and cancer patients. The assay was immunoSEQ multiplex PCR, and TCRdb's table has in-frame clones only and misses some. The sample yields over 100,000 clones, more than 80% seen once. Losses at the gene ends were 5 bases for V and 3 bases for J; bases not matched to a gene: 7. Germline values: CDR1 MGHDK, CDR2 SYGVNS. CDR3 length: 15 residues. This TCR derives from a man aged 35 to 55 in good health. V and J are TRBV25-1 and TRBJ2-5; 9 bases align to TRBD2. Sequencing input: blood. CDR3 sequence reads: CASSRVAGAKETQYF. CDR3 in DNA: TGTGCCAGCAGTCGAGTAGCGGGGGCGAAAGAGACCCAGTACTTC.